The 14 T cell receptor beta chains reported below all come from one sample, sequenced in a study of blood T cell repertoires in COVID-19. The protocol was immunoSEQ multiplex PCR, while the TCRdb copy is restricted to in-frame clones and leaves out a portion. The sample contains fewer than 350,000 clones, around 89% of which appear only once. The specimen sequenced was peripheral blood. The receptor source for this set is a man in his forties with acute or convalescent COVID-19.

The chain combines TRBV6-5 with TRBJ1-1; TRBD1 matches at 10 bases. V trimming: 7 bases; J trimming: 4 bases; junction bases outside the gene matches: 6. CDR3 length: 14 residues. The germline V gene encodes CDR1 MNHEY and CDR2 SVGAGI. The CDR3 loop reads CASNDRGPVTEAFF. The CDR3 bases are TGTGCCAGCAACGACAGGGGGCCGGTCACTGAAGCTTTCTTT.

The chain links TRBV10-3 to TRBJ2-3; 7 bases are a match to TRBD2. Germline V gene sequence: CDR1 ENHRY, CDR2 SYGVKD. Trimming cost V 0 bases and J 3 bases; bases outside gene matches: 6. This CDR3 has 16 residues. The CDR3 nucleotides are TGTGCCATCAGTGAGTCTGGAGGCGGGGGTACAGATACGCAGTATTTT. As protein: CAISESGGGGTDTQYF.

This chain links TRBV11-2 with TRBJ2-1, with a weak D call TRBD2 (7 bases). Trimming pared 4 bases from V and 10 bases from J, leaving 11 bases between. There are 12 residues in the CDR3. The germline V gene has CDR1 SGHAT and CDR2 FQNNGV. The CDR3 is CASSYTGGEQFF. The CDR3 DNA is TGTGCCAGCAGCTATACGGGGGGCGAGCAGTTCTTC.

This rearrangement joins TRBV24-1 to TRBJ2-5, with a tentative D call TRBD1 (6 bases). The length of the CDR3 is 14 residues. The V gene lost 2 bases and the J gene lost 5 bases, with 11 bases spanning the gap. In germline, CDR1 is KGHDR, CDR2 SFDVKD. CDR3 DNA sequence: TGTGCCACCAGTGATTCCCAGGGGATTGAGACCCAGTACTTC. As protein: CATSDSQGIETQYF.

The J gene is TRBJ1-2, the V gene TRBV6-5; D gene unclear. The CDR3 covers 12 residues. Germline V gene sequence: CDR1 MNHEY, CDR2 SVGAGI. Trimming cost V 6 bases and J 8 bases, with 13 bases left between them. In DNA, the CDR3 is TGTGCCAGCAGCCTCCCCGGGGAGGGCTACACCTTC. The encoded protein is CASSLPGEGYTF.

The chain has TRBV2 and TRBJ2-7, with TRBD1 identical over 7 bases. Trimming cost V 4 bases and J 2 bases; bases outside gene matches: 2. This CDR3 region has 13 residues. CDR1 is SNHLY and CDR2 is FYNNEI in the germline V gene. DNA for the CDR3: TGTGCCAGCAGTGGGGGACAGACCTACGAGCAGTACTTC. This codes for CASSGGQTYEQYF.

This clone was counted between two and nine times. The V gene is TRBV4-2, the J gene TRBJ1-2; TRBD1 aligns across 8 bases. J gave up 4 bases and V 1 base, and 5 bases lay outside the gene matches. This CDR3 has 15 residues. Germline V gives CDR1 LGHNA, CDR2 YNFKEQ. This CDR3 reads CASSQVGTGLYGYTF. The CDR3 nucleotides are TGTGCCAGCAGCCAAGTAGGGACAGGACTCTATGGCTACACCTTC.

This clone was detected once. The V gene is TRBV19, the J gene TRBJ2-1; D may be TRBD1 (6 bases). Deletions cut 5 bases from V and 3 bases from J, with 17 bases between. The CDR3 consists of 16 residues. Germline V CDR1 and CDR2: LNHDA, SQIVND (reference sequence). Written as DNA, the CDR3 is TGTGCCAGTAGTGATTTTTACCGACAGGTCTACAATGAGCAGTTCTTC. This gives the protein CASSDFYRQVYNEQFF. Full variable domain (rest looked up from reference TRBV19 and TRBJ2-1): DGGITQSPKYLFRKEGQNVTLSCEQNLNHDAMYWYRQDPGQGLRLIYYSQIVNDFQKGDIAEGYSVSREKKESFPLTVTSAQKNPTAFYLCASSDFYRQVYNEQFFGPGTRLTVL.

The gene calls are TRBV6-5 and TRBJ1-3, with a tentative D call TRBD1 (6 bases). Per the germline V gene, CDR1 is MNHEY and CDR2 is SVGAGI. The CDR3 consists of 15 residues. Deletions cut 11 bases from V and 0 bases from J, with 17 bases between. CDR3 bases: TGTGCCGCTAGAAAGACAGGCCTCTCTGGAAACACCATATATTTT. This translates into CAARKTGLSGNTIYF.

The J gene is TRBJ2-7, the V gene TRBV10-2; D gene uncertain. Trimming took 7 bases from V and 2 from J, leaving 15 bases between them. CDR3 length: 14 amino acids. Germline V gives CDR1 WSHSY, CDR2 SAAADI. The CDR3 DNA reads as TGCGCCAGCACCTCATTAAGAGGTACCTACGAGCAGTACTTC. Encoded protein: CASTSLRGTYEQYF.

The chain is built from TRBV2 and TRBJ2-1, with 8 positions matching TRBD1. V lost 6 bases to trimming and J lost 3 bases; unmatched junction nucleotides: 4. CDR3 length: 14 residues. Germline assignment: CDR1 SNHLY and CDR2 FYNNEI. This CDR3 reads CASRADRVYNEQFF. CDR3 nucleotide sequence: TGTGCCAGCAGGGCGGACAGGGTCTACAATGAGCAGTTCTTC.

The chain employs TRBV2 and TRBJ1-6; 7 nucleotides align to TRBD1. The CDR3 has 15 residues. Germline CDR1 SNHLY, CDR2 FYNNEI. V lost 6 bases, J lost 5 bases, and 7 bases stayed unmatched. CDR3 amino acids: CASRRQGSDNSPLHF. CDR3 coding DNA: TGTGCCAGCAGGAGACAGGGTTCGGATAATTCACCCCTCCACTTT.

This rearrangement joins TRBV2 to TRBJ1-1; 8 nucleotides match TRBD1. V lost 6 bases to trimming and J lost 5 bases; unmatched junction nucleotides: 5. In germline, CDR1 is SNHLY, CDR2 FYNNEI. The CDR3 totals 13 residues. CDR3 sequence: CASSRTGKTEAFF. CDR3 in DNA: TGTGCCAGCAGCCGGACAGGGAAGACTGAAGCTTTCTTT.

The chain recombines TRBV18 with TRBJ2-7; 10 nucleotides agree with TRBD2. The V and J ends lost 1 base and 0 bases, in that order; junction bases with no gene match: 3. In germline, CDR1 is KGHSH, CDR2 LQKENI. CDR3 size: 16 residues. CDR3 in DNA: TGTGCCAGCTCACCACTGGGACTAGCGAACTCCTACGAGCAGTACTTC. This codes for CASSPLGLANSYEQYF.